The 25 T cell receptor beta chains below come from one sample, sequenced in a study of blood T cell repertoires in COVID-19. The protocol was immunoSEQ multiplex PCR, while the TCRdb copy is restricted to in-frame clones and leaves out a portion. This table holds some 340,000 clones, approximately 87% found once. Material for sequencing was PBMCs or T cells enriched from blood (not recorded which). The receptors were gathered from a woman in her thirties who had recovered from COVID-19.

V gene TRBV7-8 combines with J gene TRBJ2-1; possible D gene TRBD1, 6 bases. This CDR3 has 19 amino acids. CDR1 is SGHVS and CDR2 is FQNEAQ in the germline V gene. Trimming left V 1 base short and J 0 bases short, with 19 bases between. The CDR3 DNA sequence: TGTGCCAGCAGCTTAGTACTAGGGGGTCCTTTGAGCTCCTACAATGAGCAGTTCTTC. Translated, it gives CASSLVLGGPLSSYNEQFF.

This chain uses TRBV9 with TRBJ2-1, with TRBD2 matching 8 bases. Germline CDR1 SGDLS, CDR2 YYNGEE. This CDR3 is built from 16 residues. The junction had 12 bases not matched to a gene; V was cut back by 4 bases and J by 6 bases. The CDR3 DNA sequence: TGTGCCAGCAGCCCGAGAGGTGATAGCGGGGTCAATGAGCAGTTCTTC. Protein: CASSPRGDSGVNEQFF.

The chain combines TRBV2 with TRBJ1-2, with D tentatively TRBD1 (6 bases). Per germline, CDR1 SNHLY and CDR2 FYNNEI. Trimming removed 6 bases from V and 0 bases from J, with 17 bases in between. The CDR3 is 16 amino acids. This CDR3 is CASRDDGGGPNYGYTF. The CDR3 DNA follows: TGTGCCAGCAGAGACGATGGGGGGGGCCCTAACTATGGCTACACCTTC. Full variable domain (outside the CDR3, taken from reference TRBV2 and TRBJ1-2): EPEVTQTPSHQVTQMGQEVILRCVPISNHLYFYWYRQILGQKVEFLVSFYNNEISEKSEIFDDQFSVERPDGSNFTLKIRSTKLEDSAMYFCASRDDGGGPNYGYTFGSGTRLTVV.

The chain uses TRBV27 and TRBJ1-1; D possibly corresponds to TRBD1 (6 bases). Trimming stripped 4 bases from V and 2 bases from J, with 14 bases between. This CDR3 contains 15 residues. Germline V gives CDR1 MNHEY, CDR2 SMNVEV (reference sequence). The CDR3 nucleotides read TGTGCCAGCAGTTCACCCGGGACACCAAACACTGAAGCTTTCTTT. It encodes CASSSPGTPNTEAFF.

DNA of the CDR3: TGCGCCAGCAGCTTGGATCTAGGCTCGAGGGAGACCCAGTACTTC. As protein: CASSLDLGSRETQYF. V is TRBV5-1 and J is TRBJ2-5; D gene ambiguous. Germline V gene sequence: CDR1 SGHRS, CDR2 YFSETQ. CDR3 size: 15 residues. V was cut by 0 bases and J by 5 bases, with 14 bases left in between.

This clone was observed a single time. The chain has TRBV5-8 and TRBJ1-6; D is unclear. This CDR3 spans 17 amino acids. Trimming stripped 0 bases from V and 0 bases from J, with 10 bases between. Germline V gene data show CDR1 as SGHTS and CDR2 as YDEGEE. CDR3 sequence: CASSLARRSSYNSPLHF. In nucleotides, the CDR3 is TGTGCCAGCAGCTTGGCCAGGAGGAGCTCCTATAATTCACCCCTCCACTTT.

The chain carries TRBV21-1 and TRBJ2-7; the table's TRBD2 call for D was not verified on the DNA. TRBV21-1 is a recognized pseudogene. This CDR3 comprises 15 residues. The CDR3 sequence is CASSNWKWRVYEQYF. In nucleotides, the CDR3 is TGTGCCAGCAGCAATTGGAAATGGAGGGTTTACGAGCAGTACTTC.

This sequence joins TRBV5-4 and TRBJ2-3; maybe TRBD1 (6 bases). Trimming pared 4 bases from V and 1 base from J, leaving 10 bases between. The length of the CDR3 is 14 residues. The germline V gene has CDR1 SGHNT and CDR2 YYREEE (reference sequence). CDR3 protein: CASSTGQRTDTQYF. CDR3 sequence (DNA): TGTGCCAGCAGCACAGGACAGCGCACAGATACGCAGTATTTT.

The chain couples TRBV27 to TRBJ1-3, with D maybe TRBD1 (5 bases). CDR3 length: 18 residues. In germline, CDR1 is MNHEY, CDR2 SMNVEV (reference sequence). V lost 5 bases and J lost 4, with 24 bases in between. The CDR3: CASSPGRGTPQLGNTIYF. In DNA form, the CDR3 reads TGTGCCAGCAGTCCCGGGAGGGGTACACCTCAGTTAGGAAACACCATATATTTT.

The chain combines TRBV6-2 or TRBV6-3 with TRBJ2-1; 10 bases line up with TRBD2. J was trimmed by 9 bases and V by 2 bases; bases with no gene match: 7. Germline loops: CDR1 MNHEY, CDR2 SVGEGT. The CDR3 consists of 15 residues. CDR3 nucleotide sequence: TGTGCCAGCAGTTACGTCTCTAGCGGGGGTGGTGAGCAGTTCTTC. It encodes CASSYVSSGGGEQFF.

This clone was counted only a few times. The V and J genes are TRBV21-1 and TRBJ2-1; the D call TRBD2 from the table was never checked on the DNA. TRBV21-1 is a pseudogene locus. The CDR3 is 15 residues long. The DNA for the CDR3 is TGTGCCAGCAGAAACAGCGGGGGCTCCTACAATGAGCAGTTCTTC. Residues: CASRNSGGSYNEQFF.

This clone turned up a few times. The chain has TRBV24-1 and TRBJ1-2, with 9 nucleotides matching TRBD1. CDR3 length: 15 amino acids. Germline V gives CDR1 KGHDR, CDR2 SFDVKD. V shed 3 bases and J 6 bases; nucleotides not matched to a gene: 7. The CDR3 nucleotides read TGTGCCACCAGTGATCCCCGGACAGGGGACAATGGCTACACCTTC. Protein: CATSDPRTGDNGYTF.

This rearrangement joins TRBV2 to TRBJ2-2; D is unclear. Per germline, CDR1 SNHLY and CDR2 FYNNEI. The CDR3 is 13 residues long. The V end was cut by 3 bases, the J end by 6 bases, with 8 bases between. CDR3 region: CASSDDTPGELFF. The CDR3 region has the DNA TGTGCCAGCAGTGATGACACCCCCGGGGAGCTGTTTTTT.

This rearrangement joins TRBV2 to TRBJ2-7, with TRBD2 matching 15 bases. CDR1 SNHLY and CDR2 FYNNEI come from the germline V gene. V gave up 2 bases and J gave up 3 bases; unmatched junction bases: 17. This CDR3 is 21 amino acids long. CDR3 coding DNA: TGTGCCAGCAGTGAAAGGGGAGGACTAGCGGGGGGGCCCGTCTCCCTCTACGAGCAGTACTTC. Amino acids: CASSERGGLAGGPVSLYEQYF.

Points on this clone: Other DNA sequences from this sample encode an identical CDR3 as well. This sequence joins TRBV6-2 or TRBV6-3 and TRBJ1-5; perhaps TRBD1 as D (5 bases). CDR1 and CDR2 from the germline V gene are MNHEY and SVGEGT. V lost 5 bases, J lost 4 bases, and 9 bases lay in between. The CDR3 length is 13 residues. CDR3 sequence: CASSRQGNQPQHF. CDR3 nucleotide sequence: TGTGCCAGCAGTCGGCAGGGAAATCAGCCCCAGCATTTT.

The V call is TRBV15, the J call TRBJ2-4, with 7 bases aligning to TRBD1. From germline, CDR1 is LNHNV and CDR2 YYDKDF (reference sequence). The CDR3 loop spans 14 amino acids. Germline trimming cut 4 bases from V and 8 bases from J; bases unmatched to any gene: 8. The CDR3 region is CATSTKTGLDIQYF. The DNA for the CDR3 is TGTGCCACCAGCACCAAGACAGGGTTAGACATTCAGTACTTC. Complete variable domain (other parts from reference TRBV15 and TRBJ2-4): DAMVIQNPRYQVTQFGKPVTLSCSQTLNHNVMYWYQQKSSQAPKLLFHYYDKDFNNEADTPDNFQSRRPNTSFCFLDIRSPGLGDTAMYLCATSTKTGLDIQYFGAGTRLSVL.

The chain links TRBV6-5 to TRBJ1-2; 9 bases fit TRBD1. Germline V gene lookup returns CDR1 MNHEY and CDR2 SVGAGI. J lost 5 bases, V lost 6 bases, and 10 bases had no gene match. This CDR3 has 15 amino acids. DNA for the CDR3: TGTGCCAGCAGCCCCGGACAGGGGAGGTATTATGGCTACACCTTC. It codes for CASSPGQGRYYGYTF.

The chain has TRBV7-2 and TRBJ1-1; 8 bases fit TRBD1. Trimming at V came to 4 bases and at J to 5 bases, leaving 3 bases not matched to a gene. Germline CDR1 is SGHTA and CDR2 is FQGNSA. The CDR3 extends over 13 amino acids. CDR3 nucleotide sequence: TGTGCCAGCAGCTCTAGACAGGGGACTGAAGCTTTCTTT. Protein sequence: CASSSRQGTEAFF. Full variable domain (rest looked up from reference TRBV7-2 and TRBJ1-1): GAGVSQSPSNKVTEKGKDVELRCDPISGHTALYWYRQSLGQGLEFLIYFQGNSAPDKSGLPSDRFSAERTGGSVSTLTIQRTQQEDSAVYLCASSSRQGTEAFFGQGTRLTVV.

The rearrangement joins TRBV6-1 to TRBJ1-5, with TRBD1 matching over 11 bases. Germline trimming cut 2 bases from V and 2 bases from J; bases unmatched to any gene: 2. The CDR3 consists of 16 residues. Germline V gives CDR1 MNHNS, CDR2 SASEGT. In DNA, the CDR3 is TGTGCCAGCAGTGAAAGGACAGGGGGCCGCAATCAGCCCCAGCATTTT. It translates to CASSERTGGRNQPQHF.

The chain combines TRBV29-1 with TRBJ2-5; D gene ambiguous. V was clipped by 7 bases and J by 5 bases, with 11 bases between them. CDR1 and CDR2 from the germline V gene are SQVTM and ANQGSEA. This CDR3 has 11 amino acids. The CDR3 reads CSGLRRETQYF. The CDR3 DNA reads TGCAGCGGGTTACGGCGGGAGACCCAGTACTTC. Based on the CDR3 plus reference TRBV29-1 and TRBJ2-5, the full variable domain is SAVISQKPSRDICQRGTSLTIQCQVDSQVTMMFWYRQQPGQSLTLIATANQGSEATYESGFVIDKFPISRPNLTFSTLTVSNMSPEDSSIYLCSGLRRETQYFGPGTRLLVL.

This chain links TRBV6-4 with TRBJ1-1; D perhaps matches TRBD1 (6 bases). The CDR3 loop spans 14 amino acids. Trimming removed 0 bases at V and 8 bases at J, with 13 bases between. Germline-derived CDR1 and CDR2 are MRHNA and SNTAGT. CDR3 in amino acids: CASSDSRQAKEAFF. CDR3 nucleotide sequence: TGTGCCAGCAGTGACTCGAGACAGGCCAAGGAAGCTTTCTTT.

J is TRBJ2-5 and V is TRBV3-1 (or the pseudogene TRBV3-2), with 7 positions matching TRBD1. The CDR3 totals 14 residues. CDR1 and CDR2 from the germline V gene are LGHDT and YNNKEL (reference sequence). With V trimmed by 1 base and J by 5 bases, 4 bases remained unmatched. CDR3 in DNA: TGTGCCAGCAGCCAAGGACAGGGTGAGGAGACCCAGTACTTC. Translated, it gives CASSQGQGEETQYF.

This chain connects TRBV7-9 to TRBJ2-1, with 10 nucleotides matching TRBD2. Trimming removed 4 bases from V and 2 bases from J; junction bases left unmatched: 5. Germline CDR1 and CDR2: SEHNR and FQNEAQ (reference sequence). This CDR3 has 16 residues. The CDR3, as DNA: TGTGCCAGCAGCTCCACCAGCGGGGGGGCCTACAATGAGCAGTTCTTC. Translation: CASSSTSGGAYNEQFF.

This chain joins TRBV10-2 and TRBJ1-1, with a tentative D call TRBD1 (5 bases). The CDR3 consists of 17 residues. Germline V CDR1 and CDR2: WSHSY, SAAADI. The ends were cut back, 2 bases at V and 6 bases at J, with 22 bases in the middle. CDR3 residues: CASSEGTVGVTFAEAFF. CDR3 sequence (DNA): TGCGCCAGCAGTGAGGGGACTGTCGGAGTCACATTTGCTGAAGCTTTCTTT.

This chain connects TRBV6-5 to TRBJ1-2; 7 bases align to TRBD1. The CDR3 sequence is 14 residues long. After removal of 4 bases from V and 3 bases from J, the junction contained 5 bases not matched to a gene. The V gene's germline CDR1 is MNHEY and CDR2 SVGAGI. The CDR3 nucleotides are TGTGCCAGCAGTTCCCCGACAGGGTACTATGGCTACACCTTC. Its translation is CASSSPTGYYGYTF.